This is a list of T cell receptor beta chains from one sample in a study of blood T cell repertoires in COVID-19. Repertoires were generated with immunoSEQ multiplex PCR, while TCRdb's copy carries only in-frame clones and drops some. The sample lists 250,000 to 300,000 clones, roughly 88% seen once, with 2.3% in the top ten. Sequencing input: PBMCs or T cells enriched from blood (not recorded which). The receptor source for this set is a woman aged 40-49 years with acute COVID-19. Each CDR3 is given with its conserved first and last residue. The D gene is left open where the match is weak. Only some rows state a clone size, as once, few, many or a class for expanded clones.

>NA|TRBV28|once|TRBJ1-2
CASSLLGTPDHHF
TGTGCCAGCAGTTTATTGGGGACACCCGATCATCACTTC
>TRBD1|TRBV19|few|TRBJ1-2
CASILGGQPYGYTF
TGTGCCAGTATTTTAGGGGGACAGCCCTATGGCTACACCTTC
>NA|TRBV7-9|NA|TRBJ2-5
CASSLAGRGETQYF
TGTGCCAGCAGCTTAGCGGGCAGGGGAGAGACCCAGTACTTC
>TRBD2|TRBV28|NA|TRBJ2-1
CASSRGRDNEQFF
TGTGCCAGCAGCCGAGGGAGGGACAATGAGCAGTTCTTC
>TRBD2|TRBV9|NA|TRBJ2-1
CASSGSRAGGDTEQFF
TGTGCCAGCAGCGGATCAAGGGCGGGAGGGGACACTGAGCAGTTCTTC
>TRBD1|TRBV12-5|NA|TRBJ1-2
CASGPAGTGLRGYTF
TGTGCTAGTGGCCCAGCCGGGACAGGGCTAAGGGGCTACACCTTC
>NA|TRBV4-2|NA|TRBJ2-2
CASSQEGGVGAGELFF
TGTGCCAGCAGCCAAGAGGGTGGCGTAGGGGCCGGGGAGCTGTTTTTT
>NA|TRBV5-5|NA|TRBJ1-4
CASSFRRVNEKLFF
TGTGCCAGCAGCTTTCGGCGGGTTAATGAAAAACTGTTTTTT
>NA|TRBV28|NA|TRBJ1-2
CASVSNYGYTF
TGTGCCAGTGTATCTAACTATGGCTACACCTTC
>TRBD1|TRBV9|NA|TRBJ2-1
CASSSGTGVYNEQFF
TGTGCCAGCAGCTCTGGGACAGGGGTCTACAATGAGCAGTTCTTC
>NA|TRBV2|NA|TRBJ2-2
CASSERQNTGELFF
TGTGCCAGCAGTGAACGACAGAACACCGGGGAGCTGTTTTTT
>NA|TRBV7-2|NA|TRBJ2-3
CASSLDRISTDTQYF
TGTGCCAGCAGCTTAGACAGAATTAGCACAGATACGCAGTATTTT
>NA|TRBV5-5|once|TRBJ2-7
CASSKKGWDSQSYEQYF
TGTGCCAGCAGCAAAAAGGGGTGGGACTCCCAATCCTACGAGCAGTACTTC
>NA|TRBV7-9|NA|TRBJ1-5
CASTPGPSTPQHF
TGTGCCAGCACCCCCGGTCCCTCAACGCCCCAGCATTTT
>TRBD2|TRBV11-1|NA|TRBJ2-1
CASSLSGATYNEQFF
TGTGCCAGCAGCCTAAGCGGGGCGACCTACAATGAGCAGTTCTTC
>NA|TRBV12-2|NA|TRBJ2-3
CASRLVGAGGADTQYF
TGTGCAAGTCGCTTAGTGGGGGCGGGGGGGGCCGATACGCAGTATTTT
>TRBD1|TRBV7-2|NA|TRBJ1-5
CASSLRQGTQPQHF
TGTGCCAGCAGCTTACGACAGGGTACTCAGCCCCAGCATTTT
>NA|TRBV7-2|once|TRBJ2-1
CASSFLSDEQFF
TGTGCCAGCAGCTTTCTTAGCGATGAGCAGTTCTTC
>NA|TRBV7-9|NA|TRBJ1-3
CASSGNTIYF
TGTGCCAGCTCAGGAAACACCATATATTTT
>TRBD1|TRBV23-1|NA|TRBJ1-6
CASGRQGDANSPLHF
TGCGCCAGCGGGCGACAGGGGGACGCCAATTCACCCCTCCACTTT
>TRBD2|TRBV7-3|NA|TRBJ2-3
CASSLGTSVDTQYF
TGTGCCAGCAGCTTGGGCACTAGCGTAGATACGCAGTATTTT
>TRBD2|TRBV5-3|few|TRBJ2-3
CARSLGYYQREGEVDTQYF
TGTGCCAGAAGCTTGGGGTACTATCAGCGGGAGGGAGAGGTAGATACGCAGTATTTT
>TRBD2|TRBV28|NA|TRBJ2-3
CASITASGRRFGGTDTQYF
TGTGCCAGCATAACAGCTAGCGGGAGGAGATTCGGGGGGACAGATACGCAGTATTTT
>NA|TRBV5-1|NA|TRBJ2-3
CASSLSGETDTQYF
TGCGCCAGCAGCTTGTCGGGGGAGACAGATACGCAGTATTTT
>NA|TRBV7-3|NA|TRBJ2-5
CASSLTGQFQETQYF
TGTGCCAGCAGCTTAACTGGGCAGTTCCAAGAGACCCAGTACTTC
>TRBD1|TRBV15|NA|TRBJ1-6
CATSRSLGGQDSPLHF
TGTGCCACCAGCAGATCTTTAGGGGGACAGGACTCACCCCTCCACTTT
>TRBD2|TRBV2|NA|TRBJ2-4
CASSYGTSGGAAKNIQYF
TGTGCCAGCAGCTACGGGACTAGCGGGGGAGCAGCCAAAAACATTCAGTACTTC
>TRBD1|TRBV4-2|NA|TRBJ2-1
CASSRSGTGSEQFF
TGTGCCAGCAGCCGCTCCGGGACAGGCAGCGAGCAGTTCTTC
>NA|TRBV24-1|NA|TRBJ1-2
CATSDFTRQGEGYTF
TGTGCCACCAGTGATTTTACCCGGCAGGGCGAAGGCTACACCTTC
>NA|TRBV6-5|NA|TRBJ1-5
CASIRDSNQPQHF
TGTGCCAGCATCAGGGATAGCAATCAGCCCCAGCATTTT
>TRBD1|TRBV28|once|TRBJ1-4
CASRDQGVANEKLFF
TGTGCCAGCAGGGACCAGGGGGTAGCTAATGAAAAACTGTTTTTT
>NA|TRBV28|NA|TRBJ2-1
CASSLLTGDVFF
TGTGCCAGCAGTTTACTGACGGGAGACGTGTTCTTC
>NA|TRBV10-2|NA|TRBJ1-6
CASSVTGAYNSPLHF
TGCGCCAGCAGTGTAACAGGCGCCTATAATTCACCCCTCCACTTT
>NA|TRBV10-2|NA|TRBJ2-5
CASSLTSQETQYF
TGCGCCAGCAGCCTGACTAGTCAAGAGACCCAGTACTTC
>TRBD2|TRBV5-4|once|TRBJ2-7
CASRKRGSSYEQYF
TGTGCCAGCAGAAAGCGGGGGTCCTCCTACGAGCAGTACTTC
>NA|TRBV10-1|NA|TRBJ2-2
CASRNRNTGELFF
TGCGCCAGCAGAAACAGGAACACCGGGGAGCTGTTTTTT
>TRBD2|TRBV7-3|NA|TRBJ2-1
CASSPRRGGPNEQFF
TGTGCCAGCAGCCCAAGGCGGGGGGGTCCAAATGAGCAGTTCTTC
>NA|TRBV5-1|NA|TRBJ2-1
CASSLERNYNEQFF
TGCGCCAGCAGCTTGGAGAGAAACTACAATGAGCAGTTCTTC
>TRBD1|TRBV5-6|NA|TRBJ1-5
CASSLQGAFQPQHF
TGTGCCAGCAGCTTACAGGGGGCCTTTCAGCCCCAGCATTTT
>NA|TRBV11-2|NA|TRBJ2-1
CASSFHSGASGQSYNEQFF
TGTGCCAGCAGCTTCCACTCAGGAGCCAGCGGGCAGTCCTACAATGAGCAGTTCTTC
>TRBD1|TRBV28|NA|TRBJ1-2
CASSFPLGQRYGYTF
TGTGCCAGCAGTTTCCCCCTGGGACAGCGATATGGCTACACCTTC
>NA|TRBV27|NA|TRBJ2-1
CASSLANRAEGNEQFF
TGTGCCAGCAGTTTAGCAAACAGGGCAGAGGGGAATGAGCAGTTCTTC